This T cell receptor (beta chain) was recorded in a study of naive and memory T cell subsets. This clonotype was recorded at least ten times. The germline V gene has CDR1 SGHRS and CDR2 YFSETQ. V was pared by 4 bases and J by 3 bases, with 4 bases of the junction left unmatched. This CDR3 comprises 15 residues. Blood and skin TCR RNA was reverse transcribed with alpha and beta constant primers. TCRdb analysed the 5' RACE reads with MiXCR anew, one entry per CDR3 protein. The sample lists about 26,000 distinct CDR3 sequences, around 21% seen once, with around 1.8% in the top ten. Whole-blood samples were 2.5 to 3 ml of peripheral blood from healthy adult volunteers.

V usage is TRBV5-1 and J usage is TRBJ2-1; 10 bases fit TRBD2. The source is a female donor in good health. The CDR3 loop is CASSKTSGFYNEQFF. DNA for the CDR3: TGCGCCAGCAGCAAGACTAGCGGGTTCTACAATGAGCAGTTCTTC.